Below, one TCR beta chain is given with its context. Breast cancer patients provided tissue from their axillary draining lymph nodes. J gave up 5 bases and V 6 bases, and 9 bases lay outside the gene matches. The CDR3 consists of 15 residues. CDR1 is SNHLY and CDR2 is FYNNEI in the germline V gene. These data are taken from a study of breast tumors, draining lymph nodes, adjacent tissues. TCRdb independently ran MiXCR on the multiplex PCR reads; one entry per CDR3 protein. Among about 200,000 distinct CDR3 sequences listed, around a third were seen once. The gene calls are TRBV2 and TRBJ2-5; 10 positions match TRBD1. This TCR derives from a female donor with breast cancer. Some clones in this sample may be carry-over from other donors' samples. The sequencing sample was made of axillary lymph node tissue. The CDR3 region has the DNA TGTGCCAGCAGCGCTTACGGACAGGGGGGCGAGACCCAGTACTTC. The encoded protein is CASSAYGQGGETQYF. The complete variable domain, with remaining parts taken from reference TRBV2 and TRBJ2-5, reads EPEVTQTPSHQVTQMGQEVILRCVPISNHLYFYWYRQILGQKVEFLVSFYNNEISEKSEIFDDQFSVERPDGSNFTLKIRSTKLEDSAMYFCASSAYGQGGETQYFGPGTRLLVL.